What follows is one T cell receptor (beta chain) and its context. The antigen remains unidentified. This record comes from a study of identical twins. General study findings and limits: Possibly, invariant MAIT and iNKT cells partly confounded zero-insertion analyses.

This CDR3 region has 14 residues. Germline V gene lookup returns CDR1 SQVTM and CDR2 ANQGSEA. Unmatched junction bases numbered 5, after V lost 4 bases and J lost 3 bases. TCRdb reanalysed the 5' RACE reads using MiXCR and keeps one entry per CDR3 protein. The sample lists approximately 590,000 distinct CDR3 sequences; approximately 9.6% were seen once. These sequences were also reported in another study, on yellow fever vaccine responses in identical twins.

The TCR was taken from a woman aged 18-29 years in good health. The rearrangement joins TRBV29-1 to TRBJ2-5; the match to TRBD2 covers 10 bases. Input material: PBMCs. The CDR3 coding sequence is TGCAGCGTTGCTCGGCTAGCGGGAGAAGAGACCCAGTACTTC. It yields the protein CSVARLAGEETQYF. The variable domain in full, completed from reference TRBV29-1 and TRBJ2-5, reads SAVISQKPSRDICQRGTSLTIQCQVDSQVTMMFWYRQQPGQSLTLIATANQGSEATYESGFVIDKFPISRPNLTFSTLTVSNMSPEDSSIYLCSVARLAGEETQYFGPGTRLLVL.